This T cell receptor beta chain was obtained from a study of CD8 T cells in ankylosing spondylitis (dated by TCRdb to 2016 to 2017). Regarding the complete study: To find TCR variants linked to disease, the study profiled T cell receptor beta repertoires in ankylosing spondylitis patients and healthy donors. The full study cohort comprised roughly 24 ankylosing spondylitis patients and roughly 110 healthy donors. Peripheral blood samples were taken, and synovial fluid was additionally collected from ankylosing spondylitis patients. On the study overall, not on this receptor specifically: A TCR beta motif of several highly homologous amino acid variants appeared characteristic of blood from ankylosing spondylitis patients. The disease-linked clones showed a CD8+ phenotype and occurred at relatively low frequencies in peripheral blood. According to the report, matched synovial fluid samples from ankylosing spondylitis patients were significantly enriched for the disease-linked clones. Some TCR beta motif variants had previously been reported in synovial fluid and blood of reactive arthritis patients, which suggested common disease-initiation mechanisms.

The CDR3, from cysteine to phenylalanine, totals 18 residues. The CDR3 DNA has 54 bases and is translated from base 1. V loses 3 bases of germline sequence and J loses 1 base, and the interval between the two ends is 22 bases. Taken from the germline V gene (reference sequence), the CDR1 and CDR2 loops are DFQATT and SNEGSKA. The data were produced on an Illumina HiSeq 2500. Quantitative 5'-RACE with molecular barcodes was the method used to prepare the TCR beta libraries. On the authors' methods: A new computational method based on a probabilistic model of VDJ rearrangement was used to identify disease-linked TCR variants. Clones were called with MiXCR by TCRdb after fastp trimmed the public reads at Q25, and only in-frame beta chains were retained. Under each unique CDR3 protein, matching rows form one entry showing the most common genes and DNA. None of the V and J calls come from the authors' own analysis; TCRdb made them. This sample has roughly 280,000 distinct CDR3 sequences in its table, and 15% to 20% of those were observed once. The top ten clonotypes cover less than 9.5% of the sample.

Details on this clonotype: Its antigen target is currently unknown. No much larger clone exists at a distance of one base, and base qualities are not known.

Recombination joined TRBV20-1 with TRBJ1-5, with a weak D call of TRBD1 (6 bases match). Material: blood, either unsorted or a sorted T cell fraction (not recorded which). The sequence was obtained from a male donor with ankylosing spondylitis or in good health (not recorded which). The DNA sequence is given as TGCAGTGCTAGGGGGGACAAGGATCCCGCAATGAGCAATCAGCCCCAGCATTTT. This gives the protein CSARGDKDPAMSNQPQHF.